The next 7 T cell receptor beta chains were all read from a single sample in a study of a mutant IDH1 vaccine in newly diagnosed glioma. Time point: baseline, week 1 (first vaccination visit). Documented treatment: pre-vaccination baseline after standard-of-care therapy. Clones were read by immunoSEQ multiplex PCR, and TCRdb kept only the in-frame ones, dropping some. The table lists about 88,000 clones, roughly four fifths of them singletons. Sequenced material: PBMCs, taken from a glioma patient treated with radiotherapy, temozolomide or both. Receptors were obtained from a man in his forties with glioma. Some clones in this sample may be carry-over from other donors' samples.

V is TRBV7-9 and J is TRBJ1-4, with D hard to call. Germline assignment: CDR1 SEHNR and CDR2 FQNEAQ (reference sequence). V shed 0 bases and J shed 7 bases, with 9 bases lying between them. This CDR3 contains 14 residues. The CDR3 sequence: CASSLAVSGEKLFF. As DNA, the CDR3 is TGTGCCAGCAGCTTAGCGGTCAGTGGTGAAAAACTGTTTTTT.

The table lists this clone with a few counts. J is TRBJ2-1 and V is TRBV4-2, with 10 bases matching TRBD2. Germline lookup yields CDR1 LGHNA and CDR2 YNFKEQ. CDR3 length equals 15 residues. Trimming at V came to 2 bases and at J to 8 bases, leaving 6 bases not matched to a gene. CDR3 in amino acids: CASSQPGLAKYEQFF. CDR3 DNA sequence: TGTGCCAGCAGCCAACCGGGACTAGCGAAATATGAGCAGTTCTTC.

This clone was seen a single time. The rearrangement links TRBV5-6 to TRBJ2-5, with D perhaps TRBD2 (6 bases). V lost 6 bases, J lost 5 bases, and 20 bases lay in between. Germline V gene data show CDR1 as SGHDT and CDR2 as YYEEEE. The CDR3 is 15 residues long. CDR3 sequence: CASTRVGGALETQYF. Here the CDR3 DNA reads TGTGCCAGCACACGAGTGGGGGGTGCCCTGGAGACCCAGTACTTC.

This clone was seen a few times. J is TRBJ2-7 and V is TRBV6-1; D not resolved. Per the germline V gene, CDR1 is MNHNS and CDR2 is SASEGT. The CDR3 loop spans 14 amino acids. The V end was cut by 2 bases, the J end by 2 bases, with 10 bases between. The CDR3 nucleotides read TGTGCCAGCAGTGAATTTTGGGCGACCTACGAGCAGTACTTC. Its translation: CASSEFWATYEQYF.

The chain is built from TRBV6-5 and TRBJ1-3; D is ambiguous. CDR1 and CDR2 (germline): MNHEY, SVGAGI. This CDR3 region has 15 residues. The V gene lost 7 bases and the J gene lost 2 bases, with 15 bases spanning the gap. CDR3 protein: CASNPTNPPGNTIYF. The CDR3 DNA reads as TGTGCCAGCAATCCAACTAATCCTCCTGGAAACACCATATATTTT.

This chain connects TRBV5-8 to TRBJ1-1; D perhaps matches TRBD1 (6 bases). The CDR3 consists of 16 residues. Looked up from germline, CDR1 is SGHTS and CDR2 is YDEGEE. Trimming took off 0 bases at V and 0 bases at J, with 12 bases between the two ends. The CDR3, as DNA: TGTGCCAGCAGCTTGGATGGGGGGCGCGTGAACACTGAAGCTTTCTTT. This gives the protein CASSLDGGRVNTEAFF.

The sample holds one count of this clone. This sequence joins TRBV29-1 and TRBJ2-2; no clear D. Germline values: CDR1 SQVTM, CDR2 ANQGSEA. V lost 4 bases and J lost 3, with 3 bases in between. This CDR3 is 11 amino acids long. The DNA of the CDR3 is TGCAGCGTTGCAGACACCGGGGAGCTGTTTTTT. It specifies CSVADTGELFF.